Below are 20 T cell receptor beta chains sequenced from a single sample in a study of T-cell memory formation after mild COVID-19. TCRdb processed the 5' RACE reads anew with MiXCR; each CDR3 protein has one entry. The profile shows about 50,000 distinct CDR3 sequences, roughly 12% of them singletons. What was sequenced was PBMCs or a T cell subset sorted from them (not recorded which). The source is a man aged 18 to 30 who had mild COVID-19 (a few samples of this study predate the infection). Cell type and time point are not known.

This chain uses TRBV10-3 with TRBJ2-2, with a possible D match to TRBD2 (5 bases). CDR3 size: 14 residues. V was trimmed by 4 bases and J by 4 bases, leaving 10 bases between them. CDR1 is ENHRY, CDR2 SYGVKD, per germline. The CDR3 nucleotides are TGTGCCATCAGTGGTAGCGTGGCCACCGGGGAGCTGTTTTTT. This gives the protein CAISGSVATGELFF.

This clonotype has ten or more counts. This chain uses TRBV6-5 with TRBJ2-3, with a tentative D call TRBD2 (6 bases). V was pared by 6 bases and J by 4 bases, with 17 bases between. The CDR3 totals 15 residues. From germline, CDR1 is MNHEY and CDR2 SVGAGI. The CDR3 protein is CASRQTRGVADTQYF. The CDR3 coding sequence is TGTGCCAGCAGACAGACGCGGGGTGTGGCAGATACGCAGTATTTT.

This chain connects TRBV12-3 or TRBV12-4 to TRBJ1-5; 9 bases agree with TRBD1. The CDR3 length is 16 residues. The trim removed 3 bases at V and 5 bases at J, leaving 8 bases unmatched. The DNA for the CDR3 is TGTGCCAGCAGTTTCTTAGCGGGACAGGGTGATCAGCCCCAGCATTTT. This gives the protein CASSFLAGQGDQPQHF.

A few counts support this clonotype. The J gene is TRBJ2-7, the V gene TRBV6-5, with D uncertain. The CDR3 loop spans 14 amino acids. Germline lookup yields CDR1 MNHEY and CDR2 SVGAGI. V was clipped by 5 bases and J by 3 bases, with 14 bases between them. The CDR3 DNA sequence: TGTGCCAGCAGTAGACAAGGAGTCCGCTACGAGCAGTACTTC. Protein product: CASSRQGVRYEQYF.

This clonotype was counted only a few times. The CDR3 DNA follows: TGTGCCAGCAGCTTCAAGGAGGGCACTGAAGCTTTCTTT. Translated, it gives CASSFKEGTEAFF. The V and J genes are TRBV11-2 and TRBJ1-1; D unresolved. This CDR3 comprises 13 residues. V lost 3 bases to trimming and J lost 4 bases, with 9 bases between them. Germline V gives CDR1 SGHAT, CDR2 FQNNGV.

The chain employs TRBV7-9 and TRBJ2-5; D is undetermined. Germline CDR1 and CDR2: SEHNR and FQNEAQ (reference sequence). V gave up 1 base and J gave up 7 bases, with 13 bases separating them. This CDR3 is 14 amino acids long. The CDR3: CASSLGGLMGTQYF. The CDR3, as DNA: TGTGCCAGCAGCTTAGGTGGCCTTATGGGGACCCAGTACTTC.

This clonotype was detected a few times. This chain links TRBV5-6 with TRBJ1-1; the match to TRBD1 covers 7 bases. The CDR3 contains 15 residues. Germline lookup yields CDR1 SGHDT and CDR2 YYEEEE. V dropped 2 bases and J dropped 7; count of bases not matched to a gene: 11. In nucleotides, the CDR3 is TGTGCCAGCAGCTTTGGTTCTGGGACAGCAAATGAAGCTTTCTTT. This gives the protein CASSFGSGTANEAFF.

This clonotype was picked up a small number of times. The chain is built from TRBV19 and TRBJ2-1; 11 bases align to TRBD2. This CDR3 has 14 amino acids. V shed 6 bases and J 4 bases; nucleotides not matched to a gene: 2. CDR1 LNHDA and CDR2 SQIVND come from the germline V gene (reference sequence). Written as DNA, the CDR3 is TGTGCCAGTAGAACTAGCGGGGGATACAATGAGCAGTTCTTC. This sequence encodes CASRTSGGYNEQFF.

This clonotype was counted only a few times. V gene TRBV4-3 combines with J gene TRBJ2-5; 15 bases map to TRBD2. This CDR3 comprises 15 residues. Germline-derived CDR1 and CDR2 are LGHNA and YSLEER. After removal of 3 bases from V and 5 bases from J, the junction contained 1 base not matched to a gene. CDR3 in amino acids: CASSQGTSGGETQYF. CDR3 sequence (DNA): TGCGCCAGCAGCCAGGGGACTAGCGGGGGGGAGACCCAGTACTTC.

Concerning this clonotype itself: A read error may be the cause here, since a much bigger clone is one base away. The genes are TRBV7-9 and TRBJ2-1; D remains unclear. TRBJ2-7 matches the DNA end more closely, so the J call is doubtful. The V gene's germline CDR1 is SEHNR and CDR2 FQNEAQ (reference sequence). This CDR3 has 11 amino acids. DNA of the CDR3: TGTGCCAGCAGCCCCCAGAATGAGCAGTACTTC. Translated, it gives CASSPQNEQYF.

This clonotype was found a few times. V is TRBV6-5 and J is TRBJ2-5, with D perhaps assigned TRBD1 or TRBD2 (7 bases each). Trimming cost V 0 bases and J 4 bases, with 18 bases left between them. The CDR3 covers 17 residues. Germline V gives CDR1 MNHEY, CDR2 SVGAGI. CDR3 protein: CASSYSGVAGGGETQYF. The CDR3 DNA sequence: TGTGCCAGCAGTTACTCAGGGGTAGCAGGGGGGGGAGAGACCCAGTACTTC.

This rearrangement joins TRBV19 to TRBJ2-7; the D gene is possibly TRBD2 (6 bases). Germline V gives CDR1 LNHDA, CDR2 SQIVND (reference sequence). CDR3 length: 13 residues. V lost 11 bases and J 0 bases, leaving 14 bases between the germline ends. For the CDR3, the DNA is TGTGCCGATAGCCTGGGGGGCTCCTACGAGCAGTACGTC. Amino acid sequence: CADSLGGSYEQYV.

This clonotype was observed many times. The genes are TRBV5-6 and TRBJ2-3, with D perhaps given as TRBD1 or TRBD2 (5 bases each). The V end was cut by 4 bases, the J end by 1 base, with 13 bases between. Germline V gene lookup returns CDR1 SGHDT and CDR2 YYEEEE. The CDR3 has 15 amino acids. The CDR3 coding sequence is TGTGCCAGCAGCCTCGGGACCGCAGGCACAGATACGCAGTATTTT. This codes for CASSLGTAGTDTQYF.

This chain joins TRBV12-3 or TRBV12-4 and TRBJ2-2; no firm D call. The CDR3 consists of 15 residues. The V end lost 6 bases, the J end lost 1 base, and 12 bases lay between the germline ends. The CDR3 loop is CASRSRSLNTGELFF. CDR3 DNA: TGTGCCAGCAGGTCTAGGAGTTTGAACACCGGGGAGCTGTTTTTT.

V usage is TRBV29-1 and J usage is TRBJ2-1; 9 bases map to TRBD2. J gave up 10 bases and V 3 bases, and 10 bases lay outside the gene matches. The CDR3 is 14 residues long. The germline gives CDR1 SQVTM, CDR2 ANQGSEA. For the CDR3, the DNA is TGCAGCGTTGAGGGAAGCGGGGGGTTTTCGGAGCAGTTCTTC. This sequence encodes CSVEGSGGFSEQFF.

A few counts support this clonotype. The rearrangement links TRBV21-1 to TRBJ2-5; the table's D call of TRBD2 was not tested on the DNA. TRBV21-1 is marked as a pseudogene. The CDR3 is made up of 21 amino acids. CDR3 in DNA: TGTGCCAGCAGCAAAGCTCCGGGACTAGCGGGGATCAATAGGAGCGGAGAGACCCAGTACTTC. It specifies CASSKAPGLAGINRSGETQYF.

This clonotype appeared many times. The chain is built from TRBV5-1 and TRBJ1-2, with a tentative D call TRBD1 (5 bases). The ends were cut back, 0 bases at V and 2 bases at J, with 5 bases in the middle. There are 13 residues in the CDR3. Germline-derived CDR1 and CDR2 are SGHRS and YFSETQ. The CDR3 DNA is TGCGCCAGCAGCTTGGACAGGAACTATGGCTACACCTTC. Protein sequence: CASSLDRNYGYTF.

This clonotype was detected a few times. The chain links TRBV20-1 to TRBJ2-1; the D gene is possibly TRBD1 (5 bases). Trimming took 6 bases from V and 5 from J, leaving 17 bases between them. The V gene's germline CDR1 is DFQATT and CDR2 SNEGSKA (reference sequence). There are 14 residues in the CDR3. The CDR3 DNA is TGCAGTGCCAACTCTCAAGGGGCGCACAATGAGCAGTTCTTC. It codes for CSANSQGAHNEQFF.

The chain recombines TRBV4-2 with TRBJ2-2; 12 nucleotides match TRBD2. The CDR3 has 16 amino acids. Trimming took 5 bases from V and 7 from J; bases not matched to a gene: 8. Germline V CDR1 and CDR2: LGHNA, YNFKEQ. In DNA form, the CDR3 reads TGTGCCAGCAGCTCGCTAGCGGGGGGGAAGAACGGGGAGCTGTTTTTT. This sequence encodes CASSSLAGGKNGELFF.

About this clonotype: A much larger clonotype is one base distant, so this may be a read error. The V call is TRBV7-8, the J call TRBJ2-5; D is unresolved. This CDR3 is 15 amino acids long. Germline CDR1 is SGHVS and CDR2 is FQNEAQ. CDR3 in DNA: TGTTCCAGCAGCTTACGGTTTAAGGGCAGGGAGACCCAGTACTTC. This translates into CSSSLRFKGRETQYF.